This T cell receptor (beta chain) was observed in a study of identical twins. Addition of a universal primer site occurred through template switching, and cDNA carried unique molecular identifiers. From the 5' RACE reads, TCRdb called clonotypes with MiXCR, one entry per CDR3 protein. The table lists 250,000 to 300,000 distinct CDR3 sequences, roughly 9% of them singletons. CDR1 is SGHTA, CDR2 FQGNSA, per germline. The CDR3 runs to 16 residues. V lost 3 bases, J lost 5 bases, and 7 bases stayed unmatched. This clonotype was detected only a few times. Another study also made use of these data, one on yellow fever vaccine responses in identical twins.

Sample: CD8+ T cells sorted from blood. This clonotype originated in a woman aged 18-29 years in good health. The V call is TRBV7-2, the J call TRBJ2-7; TRBD2 matches at 13 bases. The CDR3 spells CASSFQTSGGLDEQYF. CDR3 sequence (DNA): TGTGCCAGCAGCTTTCAGACTAGCGGGGGGTTGGACGAGCAGTACTTC.